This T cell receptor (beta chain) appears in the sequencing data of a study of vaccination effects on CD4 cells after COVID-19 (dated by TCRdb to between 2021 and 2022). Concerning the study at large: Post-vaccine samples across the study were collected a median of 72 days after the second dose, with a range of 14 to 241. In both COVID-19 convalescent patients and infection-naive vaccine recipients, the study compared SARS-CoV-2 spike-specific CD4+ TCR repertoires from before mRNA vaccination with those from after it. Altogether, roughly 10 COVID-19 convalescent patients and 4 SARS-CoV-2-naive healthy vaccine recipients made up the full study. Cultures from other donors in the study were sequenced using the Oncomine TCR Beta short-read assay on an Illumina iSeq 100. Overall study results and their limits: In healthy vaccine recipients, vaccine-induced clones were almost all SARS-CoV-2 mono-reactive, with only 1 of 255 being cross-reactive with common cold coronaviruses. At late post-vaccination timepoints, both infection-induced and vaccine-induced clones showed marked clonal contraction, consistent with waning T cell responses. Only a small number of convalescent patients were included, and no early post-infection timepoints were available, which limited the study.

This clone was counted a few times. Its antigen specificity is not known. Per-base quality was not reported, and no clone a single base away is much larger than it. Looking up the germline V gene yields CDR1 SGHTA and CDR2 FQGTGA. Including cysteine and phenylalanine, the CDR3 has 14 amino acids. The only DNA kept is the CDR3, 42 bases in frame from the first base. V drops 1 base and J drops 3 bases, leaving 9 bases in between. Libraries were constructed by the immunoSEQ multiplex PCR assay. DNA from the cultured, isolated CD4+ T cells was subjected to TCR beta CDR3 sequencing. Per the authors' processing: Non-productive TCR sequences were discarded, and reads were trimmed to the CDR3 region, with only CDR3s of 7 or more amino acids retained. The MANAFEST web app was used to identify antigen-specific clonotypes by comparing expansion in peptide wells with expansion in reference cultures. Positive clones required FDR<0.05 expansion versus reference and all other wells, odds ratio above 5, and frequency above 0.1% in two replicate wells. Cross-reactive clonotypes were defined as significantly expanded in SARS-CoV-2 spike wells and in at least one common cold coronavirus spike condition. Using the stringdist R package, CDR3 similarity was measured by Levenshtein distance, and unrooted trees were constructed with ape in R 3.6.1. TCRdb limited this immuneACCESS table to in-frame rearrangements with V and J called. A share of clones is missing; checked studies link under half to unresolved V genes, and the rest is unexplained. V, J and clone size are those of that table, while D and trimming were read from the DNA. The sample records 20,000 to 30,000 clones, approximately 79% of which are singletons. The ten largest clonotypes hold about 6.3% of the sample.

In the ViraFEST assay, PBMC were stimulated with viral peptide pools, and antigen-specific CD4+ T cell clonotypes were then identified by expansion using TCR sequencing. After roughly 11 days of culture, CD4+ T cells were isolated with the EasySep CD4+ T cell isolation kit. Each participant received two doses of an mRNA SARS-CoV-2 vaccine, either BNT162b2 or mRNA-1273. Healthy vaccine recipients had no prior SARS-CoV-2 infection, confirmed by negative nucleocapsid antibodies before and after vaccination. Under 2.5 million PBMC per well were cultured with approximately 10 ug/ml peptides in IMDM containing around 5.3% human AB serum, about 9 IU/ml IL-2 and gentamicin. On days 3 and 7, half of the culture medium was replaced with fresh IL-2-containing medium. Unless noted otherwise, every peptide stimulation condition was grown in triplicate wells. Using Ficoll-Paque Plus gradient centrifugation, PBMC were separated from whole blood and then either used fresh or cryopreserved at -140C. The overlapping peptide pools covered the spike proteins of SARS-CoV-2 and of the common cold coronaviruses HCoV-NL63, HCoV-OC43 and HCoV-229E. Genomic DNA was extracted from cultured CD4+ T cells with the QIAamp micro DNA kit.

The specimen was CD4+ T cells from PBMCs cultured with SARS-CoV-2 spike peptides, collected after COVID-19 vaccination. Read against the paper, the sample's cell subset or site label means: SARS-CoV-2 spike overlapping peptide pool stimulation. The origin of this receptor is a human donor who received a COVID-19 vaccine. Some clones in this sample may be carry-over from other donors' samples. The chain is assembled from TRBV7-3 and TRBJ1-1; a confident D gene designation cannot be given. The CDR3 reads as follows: CASSLNYGDTEAFF. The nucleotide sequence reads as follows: TGTGCCAGCAGCTTAAATTACGGGGACACTGAAGCTTTCTTT. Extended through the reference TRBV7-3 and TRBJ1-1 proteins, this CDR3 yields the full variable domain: GAGVSQTPSNKVTEKGKYVELRCDPISGHTALYWYRQSLGQGPEFLIYFQGTGAADDSGLPNDRFFAVRPEGSVSTLKIQRTERGDSAVYLCASSLNYGDTEAFFGQGTRLTVV.